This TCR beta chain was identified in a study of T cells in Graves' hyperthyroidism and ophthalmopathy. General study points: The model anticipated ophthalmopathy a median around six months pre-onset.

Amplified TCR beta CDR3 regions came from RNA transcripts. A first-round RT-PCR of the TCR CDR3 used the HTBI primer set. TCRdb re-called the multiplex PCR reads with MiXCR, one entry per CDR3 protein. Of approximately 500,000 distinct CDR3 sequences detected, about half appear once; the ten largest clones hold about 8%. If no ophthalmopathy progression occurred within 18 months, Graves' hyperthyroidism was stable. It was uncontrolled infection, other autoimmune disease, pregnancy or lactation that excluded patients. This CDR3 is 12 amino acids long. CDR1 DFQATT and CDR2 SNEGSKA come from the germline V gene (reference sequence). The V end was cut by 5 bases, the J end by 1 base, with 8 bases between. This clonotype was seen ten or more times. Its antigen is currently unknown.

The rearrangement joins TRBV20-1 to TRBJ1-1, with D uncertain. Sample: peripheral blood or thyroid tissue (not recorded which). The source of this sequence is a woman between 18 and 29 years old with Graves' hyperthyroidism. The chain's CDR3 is CSAASGNTEAFF. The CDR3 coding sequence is TGCAGTGCTGCTTCAGGGAACACTGAAGCTTTCTTT.